Listed below are T cell receptor beta chains from one sample, sequenced in a study of blood T cell repertoires in COVID-19. Profiled with immunoSEQ multiplex PCR; TCRdb holds only in-frame clones, not every one. The profile shows over 120,000 clones, over 75% of them singletons. Source material: peripheral blood. These receptors came from a man between 65 and 80 years old with acute or convalescent COVID-19. CDR3s include the opening cysteine and the closing phenylalanine or tryptophan. Fields, in order: D gene, V gene, J gene, clone size, CDR3 protein, CDR3 DNA. The D gene is left open where the match is weak. The listing skips clone size in some rows; elsewhere it reads once, few, many or a size class.

NA	TRBV2	TRBJ1-1	NA	CASSVRGARTEAFF	TGTGCCAGCAGTGTGCGTGGGGCTCGCACTGAAGCTTTCTTT
TRBD2	TRBV6-1	TRBJ2-1	NA	CASSEALAGGLSEQFF	TGTGCCAGCAGTGAAGCACTAGCGGGAGGTTTAAGTGAGCAGTTCTTC
NA	TRBV29-1	TRBJ1-4	NA	CSVEETGNEKLFF	TGCAGCGTTGAAGAGACGGGAAATGAAAAACTGTTTTTT
NA	TRBV19	TRBJ1-2	few	CASSIKTAGNYGYTF	TGTGCCAGTAGTATTAAAACAGCGGGAAACTATGGCTACACCTTC
NA	TRBV20-1	TRBJ2-7	NA	CSASGQIYEQYF	TGCAGTGCTAGTGGGCAGATCTACGAGCAGTACTTC
TRBD2	TRBV18	TRBJ2-2	NA	CASPLLAGHTGELFF	TGTGCCAGCCCGCTCCTAGCGGGGCACACCGGGGAGCTGTTTTTT
NA	TRBV7-2	TRBJ1-4	NA	CASSSRGDTEKLFF	TGTGCCAGCAGCTCTAGAGGAGATACTGAAAAACTGTTTTTT
TRBD1	TRBV25-1	TRBJ2-2	NA	CASSEYMDRVTGELFF	TGTGCCAGCAGTGAATATATGGACAGGGTAACCGGGGAGCTGTTTTTT
TRBD1	TRBV7-9	TRBJ1-2	once	CASSTGQANYGYTF	TGTGCCAGCAGCACTGGACAGGCTAACTATGGCTACACCTTC
NA	TRBV28	TRBJ2-7	once	CASSRFPGRGSYEQYF	TGTGCCAGCAGTCGTTTTCCGGGCCGAGGGTCCTACGAGCAGTACTTC
NA	TRBV29-1	TRBJ1-2	NA	CSVEADGYTF	TGCAGCGTTGAGGCCGATGGCTACACCTTC
NA	TRBV5-6	TRBJ1-2	NA	CASSLISGKVYGYTF	TGTGCCAGCAGCCTTATCTCCGGGAAGGTCTATGGCTACACCTTC
NA	TRBV30	TRBJ1-3	NA	CAWSSQPGSGNTIYF	TGTGCCTGGAGTTCCCAACCGGGGTCTGGAAACACCATATATTTT
TRBD1	TRBV29-1	TRBJ1-2	NA	CSVEGTGKSYGYTF	TGCAGCGTCGAGGGGACAGGGAAGTCCTATGGCTACACCTTC